This is a list of T cell receptor beta chains from one sample in a study of shared clonotypes between healthy human individuals. The assay was immunoSEQ multiplex PCR, and TCRdb's table has in-frame clones only and misses some. The sample lists 1.5 million to 2.5 million clones, around 96% occurring once. The sequenced sample was naive CD8+ T cells sorted from blood. The receptors derive from a young man in good health. The CDR3 runs from the conserved cysteine through the conserved F or W. Each record gives: D gene, clone size, J gene, V gene, CDR3 protein, CDR3 DNA. A D gene is named only where the DNA matches it firmly. Some rows mark clone size as missing; the rest say once, few, many or name a class of expanded clone.

>.|.|TRBJ2-3|TRBV27
CASSLQGVQGVTDTQYF
TGTGCCAGCAGTCTCCAAGGGGTACAGGGCGTCACAGATACGCAGTATTTT
>.|.|TRBJ2-1|TRBV7-8
CASSLWEFNEQFF
TGTGCCAGCAGCTTGTGGGAGTTCAATGAGCAGTTCTTC
>.|.|TRBJ1-3|TRBV5-6
CASSPGNSGNTIYF
TGTGCCAGCAGCCCCGGGAACTCTGGAAACACCATATATTTT
>TRBD1|once|TRBJ2-2|TRBV6-6
CASRTQGAAGELFF
TGTGCCAGCCGAACACAGGGGGCGGCCGGGGAGCTGTTTTTT
>.|.|TRBJ2-7|TRBV28
CASSLPGGSYEQYF
TGTGCCAGCAGTTTACCTGGGGGCTCCTACGAGCAGTACTTC
>.|.|TRBJ1-6|TRBV6-1
CASSEERSSYNSPLHF
TGTGCCAGCAGTGAAGAGCGGAGCTCCTATAATTCACCCCTCCACTTT
>TRBD2|.|TRBJ2-3|TRBV5-6
CASSPIILAGDEDTQYF
TGTGCCAGCAGCCCGATTATTCTAGCGGGAGATGAAGATACGCAGTATTTT
>TRBD1|.|TRBJ1-1|TRBV27
CASSSPGAVDRGFYTEAFF
TGTGCCAGCAGTTCTCCTGGGGCTGTGGACAGGGGATTTTACACTGAAGCTTTCTTT
>TRBD1|.|TRBJ2-7|TRBV7-9
CASSFGQGNEQYF
TGTGCCAGCAGCTTTGGACAGGGTAACGAGCAGTACTTC
>.|once|TRBJ2-7|TRBV7-9
CASSLVTAYEQYF
TGTGCCAGCAGCTTAGTGACCGCTTACGAGCAGTACTTC
>.|.|TRBJ2-5|TRBV27
CASSTLGGYLETQYF
TGTGCCAGCAGTACCCTCGGGGGCTACTTGGAGACCCAGTACTTC
>.|.|TRBJ1-5|TRBV28
CASSLVAGDSNQPQHF
TGTGCCAGCAGTTTAGTAGCCGGGGATAGCAATCAGCCCCAGCATTTT